This T cell receptor beta chain stems from a study of CD8 T cells in Susac syndrome. This CDR3 spans 15 amino acids. The germline CDR1 and CDR2 sequences are LNHDA and SQIVND (reference sequence). The germline V and J ends were trimmed by 3 bases and 3 bases, with 15 bases remaining between them. The RNA input was about 0.5 to 1 ug, and it was reverse transcribed with random hexamers. MiXCR, applied by TCRdb to the immunoSEQ multiplex PCR reads, yields one record per CDR3 protein. The table records under 150,000 distinct CDR3 sequences, approximately 90% of them present only once. The sequencing input was CD8+ T cells from PBMCs. The sequence derives from a human donor with multiple sclerosis. The chain carries TRBV19 and TRBJ2-7; no clear D. CDR3 amino acids: CASSIYGKLGYEQYF. The CDR3, as DNA: TGTGCCAGTAGTATTTACGGCAAACTGGGCTACGAGCAGTACTTC. The whole variable domain, remainder taken from reference TRBV19 and TRBJ2-7, is DGGITQSPKYLFRKEGQNVTLSCEQNLNHDAMYWYRQDPGQGLRLIYYSQIVNDFQKGDIAEGYSVSREKKESFPLTVTSAQKNPTAFYLCASSIYGKLGYEQYFGPGTRLTVT.